Listed below are T cell receptor beta chains from one sample, sequenced in a study of blood T cell repertoires in COVID-19. Clones were sequenced by immunoSEQ multiplex PCR, and TCRdb holds only the in-frame ones, with some missing. The table has about 190,000 clones, 80% to 85% seen once; the top ten hold 20%. Sequencing input: peripheral blood. The source is a human donor in a cohort sampled during active COVID-19. Both conserved end residues are part of each CDR3. D genes are given only for firm matches. The size entry is marked missing in some rows and otherwise reads once, few, many or a size class.

v_call	d_call	j_call	clone_size	cdr3_nt	cdr3_aa
TRBV29-1	TRBD1	TRBJ2-5	NA	TGCAGCGTCGACAGGGTTCTGCCAGAGACCCAGTACTTC	CSVDRVLPETQYF
TRBV6-4	NA	TRBJ2-2	NA	TGTGCCAGCACGAACCTTAGCATGGAAACAGGGCGCACCGGGGAGCTGTTTTTT	CASTNLSMETGRTGELFF
TRBV6-5	NA	TRBJ1-2	NA	TGTGCCAGCAGTTCGCCTTCAGGGAACTATGGCTACACCTTC	CASSSPSGNYGYTF
TRBV4-2	NA	TRBJ1-2	few	TGTGCCAGCAGCCAAGTCCCAGGTTCTAACTATGGCTACACCTTC	CASSQVPGSNYGYTF
TRBV25-1	NA	TRBJ1-1	NA	TGTGCCAGCAGTAGAGAGAGGCCCACTGAAGCTTTCTTT	CASSRERPTEAFF
TRBV28	NA	TRBJ1-2	NA	TGTGCCAGCAGTACGACAGCTAACTATGGCTACACCTTC	CASSTTANYGYTF
TRBV4-1	TRBD1	TRBJ2-1	NA	TGCGCCAGCAGCCAAGACCCCAGGGGGCACCAGTTCTTC	CASSQDPRGHQFF
TRBV14	NA	TRBJ2-5	NA	TGTGCCAGCAGCCAAGAACACCATCGGACCCAGTACTTC	CASSQEHHRTQYF
TRBV5-1	TRBD1	TRBJ2-1	NA	TGCGCCAGCAGCTCGGTCGGGACAGGGGTCAATGAGCAGTTCTTC	CASSSVGTGVNEQFF
TRBV5-6	TRBD1	TRBJ1-6	NA	TGTGCCAGCAGCTTAGGAACAGGGGATTCACCCCTCCACTTT	CASSLGTGDSPLHF
TRBV7-9	NA	TRBJ1-5	once	TGTGCCAGCAGCTTAGGGACAGTCAATCAGCCCCAGCATTTT	CASSLGTVNQPQHF
TRBV5-1	NA	TRBJ1-5	NA	TGCGCCAGCAGCGAGGGATTTTCCAATCAGCCCCAGCATTTT	CASSEGFSNQPQHF
TRBV29-1	NA	TRBJ1-1	NA	TGCAGCGTTGGCGGCAGCCACACTGAAGCTTTCTTT	CSVGGSHTEAFF
TRBV5-1	TRBD2	TRBJ2-3	once	TGCGCCAGCAGCGCGGGAACTAGCGGGAGGGCCATAGATACGCAGTATTTT	CASSAGTSGRAIDTQYF
TRBV6-5	TRBD1	TRBJ1-2	NA	TGTGCCAGCAGTAAAAGGACAGGGGGAATTGGCTACACCTTC	CASSKRTGGIGYTF
TRBV4-1	NA	TRBJ2-5	NA	TGCGCCAGCAGCCATTCCGGTAGGGGAGGAGAGACCCAGTACTTC	CASSHSGRGGETQYF
TRBV3-1/TRBV3-2	NA	TRBJ1-6	NA	TGTGCCAGCAACCACATGGGGGCCGATTCACCCCTCCACTTT	CASNHMGADSPLHF
TRBV19	NA	TRBJ1-5	NA	TGTGCCAGTATCAAATCGGGAAGGGGGAACAATCAGCCCCAGCATTTT	CASIKSGRGNNQPQHF
TRBV27	NA	TRBJ2-2	NA	TGTGCCAGCAGGGCCCGAAGACTCACCGGGGAGCTGTTTTTT	CASRARRLTGELFF
TRBV12-3/TRBV12-4	NA	TRBJ2-5	NA	TGTGCCAGCAGTTTCGGGGGTCCGGAGACCCAGTACTTC	CASSFGGPETQYF
TRBV27	NA	TRBJ2-3	NA	TGTGCCAGCAGTAGACAGGTGATCACAGATACGCAGTATTTT	CASSRQVITDTQYF
TRBV5-4	TRBD2	TRBJ2-7	NA	TGTGCCAGCTCGGCGGGAGGGCCAAACGAGCAGTACTTC	CASSAGGPNEQYF